Below, 9 T cell receptor beta chains from the same sample are listed, as sequenced in a study of T-cell memory formation after mild COVID-19 (dated by TCRdb to the early 2020s). The library was made by 5' RACE. The listed sequencing device is Illumina NovaSeq 6000. TCRdb applied fastp at Q25 and MiXCR to the public reads, then kept only in-frame beta chains. Every CDR3 protein is listed once, alongside the most common genes and DNA of its rows. The sample records 170,000 or so distinct CDR3 sequences, 20% to 25% of which are singletons. Together, the top ten hold more than 20% of the sample. Sequencing used PBMCs or a T cell subset sorted from them (not recorded which). The receptor set was obtained from an adult woman who had mild COVID-19 (a few samples of this study predate the infection). The sample titles of this study are shuffled in the database, so cell type and time point are left out; the donor was told from shared clones.

V usage is TRBV7-9 and J usage is TRBJ2-7; TRBD1 might be the D (6 bases). CDR3 length equals 17 residues. Germline CDR1 SEHNR, CDR2 FQNEAQ (reference sequence). V shed 7 bases and J shed 5 bases, with 27 bases lying between them. This CDR3 reads CASIPPVLGASIDEQYF. In DNA form, the CDR3 reads TGTGCCAGCATCCCTCCCGTGTTGGGGGCTAGCATCGACGAGCAGTACTTC.

This clonotype was seen a few times. V usage is TRBV4-1 and J usage is TRBJ1-5; no definite D call. Trimming removed 1 base at V and 2 bases at J, with 3 bases between. CDR3 length: 13 amino acids. The germline V gene encodes CDR1 MGHRA and CDR2 YSYEKL. This chain's CDR3 is CASSQAGNQPQHF. For the CDR3, the DNA is TGCGCCAGCAGCCAAGCCGGCAATCAGCCCCAGCATTTT.

The V call is TRBV5-1, the J call TRBJ2-2; TRBD1 aligns across 8 bases. CDR3 size: 16 residues. The trim removed 5 bases at V and 0 bases at J, leaving 6 bases unmatched. The germline CDR1 and CDR2 sequences are SGHRS and YFSETQ. The CDR3 protein is CASRFPGQANTGELFF. CDR3 DNA sequence: TGCGCCAGCAGATTTCCGGGACAGGCGAACACCGGGGAGCTGTTTTTT.

The genes are TRBV6-5 and TRBJ1-2; no definite D call. The V end lost 3 bases, the J end lost 8 bases, and 13 bases lay between the germline ends. This CDR3 contains 13 residues. Germline-derived CDR1 and CDR2 are MNHEY and SVGAGI. CDR3 DNA sequence: TGTGCCAGCAGTTATAGGGATATTGGGGGCTACACCTTC. It codes for CASSYRDIGGYTF.

The rearrangement joins TRBV12-3 or TRBV12-4 to TRBJ1-3; tentative D call: TRBD1 (5 bases). The CDR3 loop spans 15 amino acids. Trimming removed 1 base from V and 3 bases from J, with 10 bases in between. The CDR3 loop is CASSLEDSRGNTIYF. Written as DNA, the CDR3 is TGTGCCAGCAGTTTAGAAGACAGCCGTGGAAACACCATATATTTT.

This clonotype appeared a few times. This chain uses TRBV15 with TRBJ2-7; 9 nucleotides align to TRBD2. Germline V gene lookup returns CDR1 LNHNV and CDR2 YYDKDF (reference sequence). V was pared by 6 bases and J by 4 bases, with 13 bases of the junction left unmatched. The CDR3 covers 16 residues. CDR3 nucleotide sequence: TGTGCCACCAGTCCGACCAATAGCGGGGGTTATTACGAGCAGTACTTC. Amino acids: CATSPTNSGGYYEQYF.

The chain is built from TRBV7-2 and TRBJ1-2; D is unresolved. Germline CDR1 SGHTA, CDR2 FQGNSA. The CDR3 sequence is 10 residues long. V was pared by 5 bases and J by 6 bases, with 4 bases between. CDR3 in DNA: TGTGCCAGCAGCACACATGGCTACACCTTC. Translated, it gives CASSTHGYTF.

The gene calls are TRBV24-1 and TRBJ2-3; TRBD1 might be the D (6 bases). Trimming pared 0 bases from V and 2 bases from J, leaving 11 bases between. The germline V gene encodes CDR1 KGHDR and CDR2 SFDVKD. The CDR3 has 16 amino acids. The CDR3 region is CATSDLWAGDTDTQYF. The CDR3, as DNA: TGTGCCACCAGTGATTTGTGGGCAGGGGACACAGATACGCAGTATTTT.

This sequence joins TRBV6-5 and TRBJ1-5; D call uncertain. The CDR3 is 14 residues long. Germline values: CDR1 MNHEY, CDR2 SVGAGI. V lost 10 bases and J 1 base, leaving 14 bases between the germline ends. The CDR3 coding sequence is TGTGCCACCGCGGCAGGCCGAAGCAATCAGCCCCAGCATTTT. Amino acid sequence: CATAAGRSNQPQHF.